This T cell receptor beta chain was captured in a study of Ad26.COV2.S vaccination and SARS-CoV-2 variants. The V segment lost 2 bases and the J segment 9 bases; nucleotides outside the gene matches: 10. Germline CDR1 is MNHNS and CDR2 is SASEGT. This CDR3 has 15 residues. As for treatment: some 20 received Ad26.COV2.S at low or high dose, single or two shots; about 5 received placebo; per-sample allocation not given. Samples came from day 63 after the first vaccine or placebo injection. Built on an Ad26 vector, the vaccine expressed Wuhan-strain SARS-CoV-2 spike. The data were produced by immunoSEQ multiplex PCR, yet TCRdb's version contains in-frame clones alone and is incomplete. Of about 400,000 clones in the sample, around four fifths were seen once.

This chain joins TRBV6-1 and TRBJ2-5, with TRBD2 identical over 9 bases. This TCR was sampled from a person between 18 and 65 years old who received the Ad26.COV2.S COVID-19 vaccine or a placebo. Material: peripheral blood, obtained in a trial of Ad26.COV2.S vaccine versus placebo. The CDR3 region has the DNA TGTGCCAGCAGTGAAAGTATCAGCGGGAGGAGGTCCCAGTACTTC. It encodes CASSESISGRRSQYF.